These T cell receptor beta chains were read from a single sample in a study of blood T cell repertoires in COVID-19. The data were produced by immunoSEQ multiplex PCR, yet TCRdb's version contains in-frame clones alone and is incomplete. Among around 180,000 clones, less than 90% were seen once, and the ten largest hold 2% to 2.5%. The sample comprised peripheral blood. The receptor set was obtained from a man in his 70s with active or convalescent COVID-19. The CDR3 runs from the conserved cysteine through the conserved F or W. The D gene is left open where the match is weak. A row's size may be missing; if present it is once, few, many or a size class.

TGTGCCAGCACGGTGTTTCGGGGCTCTGGGGCCAACGTCCTGACTTTC | CASTVFRGSGANVLTF | TRBV7-2 | . | TRBJ2-6 | . | 16
TGTGCCACCAGCAGAGGGGGACTAGCGGGAGAAGGTGGCGCCTACGAGCAGTACTTC | CATSRGGLAGEGGAYEQYF | TRBV15 | TRBD2 | TRBJ2-7 | . | 19
TGTGCCAGCAGTCCGCCTCGGGACAGATCCCCGACCCAGTACTTC | CASSPPRDRSPTQYF | TRBV6-6 | TRBD1 | TRBJ2-5 | . | 15
TGTGCCAGCTCACCACCCCCTCACGGGAACGAGCAGTACTTC | CASSPPPHGNEQYF | TRBV18 | . | TRBJ2-7 | . | 14
TGTGCCAGCAGTTTCCAGTGGACTGAAGCTTTCTTT | CASSFQWTEAFF | TRBV28 | . | TRBJ1-1 | few | 12
TGTGCCATCAGTGATGCTCGGGACAGCCGCTTTGCGTCCCGCCACGAGCAGTACTTC | CAISDARDSRFASRHEQYF | TRBV10-3 | TRBD1 | TRBJ2-7 | . | 19
TGTGCCAGCAGCTTCCAGGGGTTAACTTCTGGGGCCAACGTCCTGACTTTC | CASSFQGLTSGANVLTF | TRBV5-4 | . | TRBJ2-6 | . | 17
TGTGCCAGCTCACCACTTCGACAGGGTGCGAGGACCGGGGAGCTGTTTTTT | CASSPLRQGARTGELFF | TRBV18 | TRBD1 | TRBJ2-2 | . | 17
TGCGCCAGCAGGCGGGGCGGTGAAAAACTGTTTTTT | CASRRGGEKLFF | TRBV4-1 | . | TRBJ1-4 | . | 12
TGTGCCAGCAGTTGGGGGAGGGGGAACATGAACACTGAAGCTTTCTTT | CASSWGRGNMNTEAFF | TRBV2 | . | TRBJ1-1 | . | 16
TGTGCCAGCACCGGACAGGGGGCGTCTGAAGCTTTCTTT | CASTGQGASEAFF | TRBV28 | TRBD1 | TRBJ1-1 | . | 13
TGTGCCACCAGTGATGGGACAGGGAGGGTCCCTGAAGCTTTCTTT | CATSDGTGRVPEAFF | TRBV24-1 | TRBD1 | TRBJ1-1 | once | 15
TGTGCCTGGAGGACGAGGGGGGGAGGGAACAATGAGCAGTTCTTC | CAWRTRGGGNNEQFF | TRBV30 | . | TRBJ2-1 | . | 15
TGTGCCAGCAGTTTCGGAGGGAACACCGGGGAGCTGTTTTTT | CASSFGGNTGELFF | TRBV2 | . | TRBJ2-2 | few | 14
TGTGCCACCAAAACCAGGGACAGGGAAGACACCGGGGAGCTGTTTTTT | CATKTRDREDTGELFF | TRBV11-2 | TRBD1 | TRBJ2-2 | once | 16
TGCGCCAGCAGCCAATATCAAGGGGGTAATGAAAAACTGTTTTTT | CASSQYQGGNEKLFF | TRBV4-3 | . | TRBJ1-4 | once | 15
TGTGCCATTAACAGGGGGACTAATGAAAAACTGTTTTTT | CAINRGTNEKLFF | TRBV2 | TRBD1 | TRBJ1-4 | . | 13
TGTGCCAGTGGGGCAGGCAATCAGCCCCAGCATTTT | CASGAGNQPQHF | TRBV28 | . | TRBJ1-5 | . | 12